This TCR beta chain was sequenced for a study of OX40 agonist ivuxolimab in advanced cancers. Background on the study: Patients received the agonistic anti-OX40 (CD134) antibody ivuxolimab. While on treatment, patients had intravenous ivuxolimab at 0.01 to 10 mg/kg every 2 weeks.

The data were produced by immunoSEQ multiplex PCR, yet TCRdb's version contains in-frame clones alone and is incomplete. The sample records about 82,000 clones, around 78% being singletons. Overall study results and limits: On average, CD8+ T cells showed a greater number of expanded clones than CD4+.

The germline CDR1 and CDR2 sequences are SGHTA and FQGNSA. Trimming cost V 4 bases and J 3 bases, with 14 bases left between them. This CDR3 region has 15 residues. As concerns this clone: Its antigen is as yet unknown.

The chain couples TRBV7-2 to TRBJ2-3, with a tentative D call TRBD1 (6 bases). The sequenced sample was CD4+ or CD8+ T cells sorted from blood, obtained in a trial of the OX40 agonist ivuxolimab. The clonotype was recovered from an adult with an advanced solid tumor such as melanoma, head and neck, liver or kidney cancer. CDR3 nucleotides: TGTGCCAGCAGCTATACAGGGTTAGGGACAGATACGCAGTATTTT. Translating it yields CASSYTGLGTDTQYF.